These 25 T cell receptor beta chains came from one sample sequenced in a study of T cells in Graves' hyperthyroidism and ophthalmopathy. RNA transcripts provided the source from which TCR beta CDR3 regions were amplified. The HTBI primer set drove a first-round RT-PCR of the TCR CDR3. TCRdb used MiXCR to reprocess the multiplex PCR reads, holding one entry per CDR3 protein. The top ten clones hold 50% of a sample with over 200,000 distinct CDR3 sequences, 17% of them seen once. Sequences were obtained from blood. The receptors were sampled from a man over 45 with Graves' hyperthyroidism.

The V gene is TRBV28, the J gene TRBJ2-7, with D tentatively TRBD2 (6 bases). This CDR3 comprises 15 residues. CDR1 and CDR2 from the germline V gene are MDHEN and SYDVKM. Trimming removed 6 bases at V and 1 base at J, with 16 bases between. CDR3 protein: CASRTPLARSYEQYF. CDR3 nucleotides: TGTGCCAGCAGGACCCCGCTAGCGAGATCCTACGAGCAGTACTTC.

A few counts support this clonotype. CDR3 protein: CASSPQSAGANVLTF. CDR3 sequence (DNA): TGTGCCAGCAGCCCCCAGTCCGCTGGGGCCAACGTCCTGACTTTC. The rearrangement uses TRBV4-2 and TRBJ2-6; D not resolved. The CDR3 sequence is 15 residues long. V gave up 4 bases and J gave up 2 bases, with 9 bases separating them. CDR1 LGHNA and CDR2 YNFKEQ come from the germline V gene.

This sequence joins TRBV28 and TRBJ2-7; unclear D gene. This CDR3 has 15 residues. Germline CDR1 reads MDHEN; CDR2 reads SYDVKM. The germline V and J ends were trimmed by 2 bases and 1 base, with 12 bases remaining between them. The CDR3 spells CASSLGFVRSYEQYF. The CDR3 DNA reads TGTGCCAGCAGTTTAGGGTTCGTGCGGTCCTACGAGCAGTACTTC.

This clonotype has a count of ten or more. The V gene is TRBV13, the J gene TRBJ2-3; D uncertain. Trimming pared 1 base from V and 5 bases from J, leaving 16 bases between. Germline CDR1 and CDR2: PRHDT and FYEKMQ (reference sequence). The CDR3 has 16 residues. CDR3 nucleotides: TGTGCCAGCAGCTTAGTTAATCGGTGGCCCAGAGATACGCAGTATTTT. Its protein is CASSLVNRWPRDTQYF.

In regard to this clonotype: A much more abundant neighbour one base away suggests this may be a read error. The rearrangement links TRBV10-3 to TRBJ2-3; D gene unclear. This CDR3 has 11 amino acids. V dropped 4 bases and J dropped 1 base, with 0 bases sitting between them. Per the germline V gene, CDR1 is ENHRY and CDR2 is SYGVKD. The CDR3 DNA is TGTGCCATCAGTGGCACAGATACGCAGTATTTT. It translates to CAISGTDTQYF.

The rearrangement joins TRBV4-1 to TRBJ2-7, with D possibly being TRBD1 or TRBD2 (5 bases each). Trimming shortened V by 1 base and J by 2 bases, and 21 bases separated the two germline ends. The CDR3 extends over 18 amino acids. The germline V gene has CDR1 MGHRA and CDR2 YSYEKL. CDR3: CASSQVSAYGTRAYEQYF. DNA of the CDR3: TGCGCCAGCAGCCAAGTGTCCGCGTACGGGACCCGAGCCTACGAGCAGTACTTC.

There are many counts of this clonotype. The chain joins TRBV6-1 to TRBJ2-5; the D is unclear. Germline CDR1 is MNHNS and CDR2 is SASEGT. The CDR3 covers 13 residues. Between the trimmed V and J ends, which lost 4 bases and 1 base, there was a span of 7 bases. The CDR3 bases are TGTGCCAGCAGTGTGCAGGTCCAAGAGACCCAGTACTTC. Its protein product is CASSVQVQETQYF.

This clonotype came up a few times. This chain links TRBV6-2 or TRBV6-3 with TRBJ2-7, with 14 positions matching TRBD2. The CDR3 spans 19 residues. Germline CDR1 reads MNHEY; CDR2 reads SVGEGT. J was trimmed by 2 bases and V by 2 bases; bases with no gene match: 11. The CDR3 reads CASSYIGLAGGRIPYEQYF. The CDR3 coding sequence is TGTGCCAGCAGTTACATAGGACTAGCGGGAGGTCGCATCCCCTACGAGCAGTACTTC.

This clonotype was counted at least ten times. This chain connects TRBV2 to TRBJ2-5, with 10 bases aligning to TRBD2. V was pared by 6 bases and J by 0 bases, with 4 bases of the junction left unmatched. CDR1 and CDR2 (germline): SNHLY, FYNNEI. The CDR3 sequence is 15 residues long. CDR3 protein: CASRATSGNQETQYF. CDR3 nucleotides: TGTGCCAGCAGGGCTACTAGCGGGAACCAAGAGACCCAGTACTTC.

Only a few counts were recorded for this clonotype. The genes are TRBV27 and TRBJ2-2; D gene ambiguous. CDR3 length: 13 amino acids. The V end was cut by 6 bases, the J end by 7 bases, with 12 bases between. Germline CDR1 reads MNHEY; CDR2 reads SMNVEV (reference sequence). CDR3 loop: CASRDPPGGELFF. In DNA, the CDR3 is TGTGCCAGCAGGGACCCACCGGGCGGGGAGCTGTTTTTT.

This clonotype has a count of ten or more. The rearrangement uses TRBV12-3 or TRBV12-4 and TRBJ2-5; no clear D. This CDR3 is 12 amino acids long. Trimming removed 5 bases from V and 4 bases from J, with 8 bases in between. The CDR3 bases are TGTGCCAGCAGTCCCACTGGAGAGACCCAGTACTTC. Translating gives CASSPTGETQYF.

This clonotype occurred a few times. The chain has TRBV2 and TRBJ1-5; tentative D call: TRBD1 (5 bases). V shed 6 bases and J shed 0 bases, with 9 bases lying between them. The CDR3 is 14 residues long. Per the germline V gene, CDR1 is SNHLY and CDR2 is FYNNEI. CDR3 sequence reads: CASRAGGSNQPQHF. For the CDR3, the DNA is TGTGCCAGCAGGGCCGGGGGTAGCAATCAGCCCCAGCATTTT.

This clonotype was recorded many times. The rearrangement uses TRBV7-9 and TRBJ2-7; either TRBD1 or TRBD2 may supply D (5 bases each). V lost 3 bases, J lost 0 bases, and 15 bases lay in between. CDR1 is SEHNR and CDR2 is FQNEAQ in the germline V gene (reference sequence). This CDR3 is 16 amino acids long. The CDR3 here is CASSFYEGRNSYEQYF. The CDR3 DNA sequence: TGTGCCAGCAGCTTCTACGAGGGACGGAACTCCTACGAGCAGTACTTC.

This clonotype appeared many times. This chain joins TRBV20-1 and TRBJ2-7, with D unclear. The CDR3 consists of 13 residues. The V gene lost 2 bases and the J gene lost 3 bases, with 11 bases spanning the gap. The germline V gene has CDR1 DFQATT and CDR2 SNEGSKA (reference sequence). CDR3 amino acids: CSARSHENYEQYF. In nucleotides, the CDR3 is TGCAGTGCTAGATCTCACGAGAACTACGAGCAGTACTTC.

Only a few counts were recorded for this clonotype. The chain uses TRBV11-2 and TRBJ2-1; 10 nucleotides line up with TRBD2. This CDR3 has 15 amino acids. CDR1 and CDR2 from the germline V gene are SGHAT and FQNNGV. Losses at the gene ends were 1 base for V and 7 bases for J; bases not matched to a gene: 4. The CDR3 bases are TGTGCCAGCAGCTTAGCCGGGACTAGCGCGAATGAGCAGTTCTTC. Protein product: CASSLAGTSANEQFF. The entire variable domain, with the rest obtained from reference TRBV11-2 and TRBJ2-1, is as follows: EAGVAQSPRYKIIEKRQSVAFWCNPISGHATLYWYQQILGQGPKLLIQFQNNGVVDDSQLPKDRFSAERLKGVDSTLKIQPAKLEDSAVYLCASSLAGTSANEQFFGPGTRLTVL.

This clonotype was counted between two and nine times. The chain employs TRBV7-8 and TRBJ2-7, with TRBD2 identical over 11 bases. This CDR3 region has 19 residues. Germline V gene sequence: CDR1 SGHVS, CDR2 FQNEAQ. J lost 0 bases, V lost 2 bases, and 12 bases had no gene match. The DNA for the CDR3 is TGTGCCAGCAGCTTACGGGCAGGGGGCGGACTAGCGGGCTCCTACGAGCAGTACTTC. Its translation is CASSLRAGGGLAGSYEQYF.

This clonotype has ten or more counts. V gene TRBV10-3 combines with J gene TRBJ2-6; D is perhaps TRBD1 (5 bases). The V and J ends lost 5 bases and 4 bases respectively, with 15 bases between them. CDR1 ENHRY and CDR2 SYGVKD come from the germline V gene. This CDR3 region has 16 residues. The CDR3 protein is CAISPLTGTGANVLTF. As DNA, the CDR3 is TGTGCCATCAGTCCTCTTACAGGCACAGGGGCCAACGTCCTGACTTTC.

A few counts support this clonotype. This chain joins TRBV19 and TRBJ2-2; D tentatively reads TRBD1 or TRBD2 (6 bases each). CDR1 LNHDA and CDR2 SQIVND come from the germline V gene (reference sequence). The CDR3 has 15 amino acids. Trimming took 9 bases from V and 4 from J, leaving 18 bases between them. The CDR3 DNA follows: TGTGCCAGCAACGGTGACGGGGGCAGCACCGGGGAGCTGTTTTTT. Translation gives CASNGDGGSTGELFF.

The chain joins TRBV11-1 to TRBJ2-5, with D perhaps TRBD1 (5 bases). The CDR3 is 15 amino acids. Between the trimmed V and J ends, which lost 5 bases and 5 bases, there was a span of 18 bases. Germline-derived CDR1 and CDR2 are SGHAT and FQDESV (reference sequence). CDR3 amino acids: CASSPTARVMETQYF. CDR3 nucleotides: TGTGCCAGCAGCCCCACCGCCAGGGTCATGGAGACCCAGTACTTC.

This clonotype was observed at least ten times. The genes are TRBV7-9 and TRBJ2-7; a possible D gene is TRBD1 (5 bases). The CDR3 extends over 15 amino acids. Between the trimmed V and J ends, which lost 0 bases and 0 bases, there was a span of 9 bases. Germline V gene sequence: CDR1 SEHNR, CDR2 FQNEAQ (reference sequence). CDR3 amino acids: CASSLAAGPSYEQYF. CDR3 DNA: TGTGCCAGCAGCTTAGCGGCAGGGCCCTCCTACGAGCAGTACTTC.

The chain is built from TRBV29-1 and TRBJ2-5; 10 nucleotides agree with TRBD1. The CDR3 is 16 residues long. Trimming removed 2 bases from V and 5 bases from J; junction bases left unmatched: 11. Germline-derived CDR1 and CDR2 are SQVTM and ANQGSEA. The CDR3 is CSVEIAGTGVSETQYF. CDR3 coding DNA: TGCAGCGTTGAAATCGCCGGGACAGGGGTGTCGGAGACCCAGTACTTC.

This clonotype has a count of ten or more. Here the CDR3 DNA reads TGTGCCAGCAGTGGTAGTGGATACGGGGAGCTGTTTTTT. Translation gives CASSGSGYGELFF. The V call is TRBV7-9, the J call TRBJ2-2; no definite D call. The V and J ends lost 6 bases and 7 bases respectively, with 12 bases between them. Germline V gene lookup returns CDR1 SEHNR and CDR2 FQNEAQ (reference sequence). The CDR3 is 13 residues long.

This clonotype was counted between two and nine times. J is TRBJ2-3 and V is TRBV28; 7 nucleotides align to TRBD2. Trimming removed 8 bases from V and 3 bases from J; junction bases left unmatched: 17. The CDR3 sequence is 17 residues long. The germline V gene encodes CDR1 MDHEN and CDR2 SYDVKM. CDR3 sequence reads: CASHQGVPGLLTDTQYF. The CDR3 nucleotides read TGTGCCAGCCATCAGGGTGTTCCGGGACTACTGACAGATACGCAGTATTTT.

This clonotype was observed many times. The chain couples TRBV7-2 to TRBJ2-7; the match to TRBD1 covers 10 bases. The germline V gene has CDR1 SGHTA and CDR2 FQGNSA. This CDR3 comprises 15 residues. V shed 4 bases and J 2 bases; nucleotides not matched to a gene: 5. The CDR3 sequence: CASSSRQGAPYEQYF. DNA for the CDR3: TGTGCCAGCAGCTCAAGACAGGGGGCCCCCTACGAGCAGTACTTC.

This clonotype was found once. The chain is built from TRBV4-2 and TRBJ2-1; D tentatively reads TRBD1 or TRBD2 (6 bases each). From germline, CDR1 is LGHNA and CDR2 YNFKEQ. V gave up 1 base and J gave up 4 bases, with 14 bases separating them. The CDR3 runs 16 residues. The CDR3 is CASSQGGGGFYNEQFF. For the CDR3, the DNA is TGTGCCAGCAGCCAAGGCGGAGGGGGGTTTTACAATGAGCAGTTCTTC.